Below are 13 T cell receptor beta chains sequenced from a single sample in a study of graft-versus-host responses after intestinal transplantation (dated by TCRdb to about 2021). These receptors are not linked to any known antigen. The time point label on this specimen signifies: cells obtained before transplantation from donor or recipient. Library preparation was by the immunoSEQ multiplex PCR assay. TCRdb mirrors the immuneACCESS table, restricted to in-frame sequences. Some clones are absent from its copies; in checked studies, under half trace to an unresolved V gene, and the reason for the others is unknown. The sample data list about 99,000 clones, and around 92% of these were observed just once. The ten largest make up approximately 0.064% of the sample. The sequences come from unstimulated CD8+ T cells sorted from spleen or lymph node cells, collected before transplant. Source of these receptors: a human donor who was the organ donor for an intestinal transplant.

V is TRBV6-5 and J is TRBJ2-7; maybe TRBD1 (6 bases). The CDR3 is made up of 15 amino acids. Trimming took 5 bases from V and 2 from J, leaving 16 bases between them. Germline V gene data show CDR1 as MNHEY and CDR2 as SVGAGI. Here the CDR3 reads CASSPSQGLPYEQYF. The CDR3 DNA follows: TGTGCCAGCAGTCCATCCCAGGGGCTCCCCTACGAGCAGTACTTC.

The chain uses TRBV4-1 and TRBJ2-3; 12 bases are a match to TRBD2. V gave up 6 bases and J gave up 6 bases; unmatched junction bases: 7. CDR1 and CDR2 from the germline V gene are MGHRA and YSYEKL. The CDR3 consists of 15 residues. DNA of the CDR3: TGCGCCAGCAGACGGACTAGCGGGACTTCGGATACGCAGTATTTT. This sequence encodes CASRRTSGTSDTQYF.

The chain uses TRBV7-2 and TRBJ2-5, with 8 bases lining up with TRBD2. V trimming: 2 bases; J trimming: 5 bases; junction bases outside the gene matches: 13. CDR3 length equals 17 residues. Germline CDR1 SGHTA, CDR2 FQGNSA. The chain's CDR3 is CASSLSPAGVFPETQYF. The CDR3, as DNA: TGTGCCAGCAGCTTATCACCAGCGGGGGTCTTCCCCGAGACCCAGTACTTC.

The gene calls are TRBV15 and TRBJ2-3, with TRBD2 matching over 7 bases. The germline gives CDR1 LNHNV, CDR2 YYDKDF (reference sequence). The CDR3 runs 14 residues. The J segment lost 2 bases and the V segment lost 5 bases, leaving 4 bases of the junction unmatched. Written as DNA, the CDR3 is TGTGCCACCAGCGGGGACTATCTCACAGATACGCAGTATTTT. This codes for CATSGDYLTDTQYF.

The chain links TRBV19 to TRBJ2-3, with D perhaps matching TRBD1 (5 bases). The V gene lost 2 bases and the J gene lost 2 bases, with 11 bases spanning the gap. This CDR3 has 15 amino acids. The germline CDR1 and CDR2 sequences are LNHDA and SQIVND (reference sequence). CDR3 in DNA: TGTGCCAGTAGTATACGAGACAGATACACAGATACGCAGTATTTT. Translated, it gives CASSIRDRYTDTQYF.

The genes are TRBV27 and TRBJ2-2; a possible D gene is TRBD2 (5 bases). V lost 3 bases and J 3 bases, leaving 23 bases between the germline ends. This CDR3 comprises 19 residues. Germline values: CDR1 MNHEY, CDR2 SMNVEV (reference sequence). The CDR3 loop reads CASSFYVPLDGIDTGELFF. The CDR3 DNA reads as TGTGCCAGCAGTTTCTACGTCCCACTGGACGGGATCGACACCGGGGAGCTGTTTTTT.

This clone was detected once. The rearrangement uses TRBV19 and TRBJ1-1; D may be TRBD1 (6 bases). This CDR3 has 13 residues. Trimming shortened V by 3 bases and J by 4 bases, and 9 bases separated the two germline ends. From germline, CDR1 is LNHDA and CDR2 SQIVND (reference sequence). The CDR3 region has the DNA TGTGCCAGTAGTATCGCAGGGGCCACTGAAGCTTTCTTT. Protein product: CASSIAGATEAFF.

This chain connects TRBV7-6 to TRBJ2-3; 9 nucleotides agree with TRBD2. The CDR3 covers 16 residues. Trimming removed 5 bases from V and 0 bases from J; junction bases left unmatched: 6. The V gene's germline CDR1 is SGHVS and CDR2 FNYEAQ. Written as DNA, the CDR3 is TGTGCCAGCAGCCCCGGACTAGCGAGCAGCACAGATACGCAGTATTTT. As protein: CASSPGLASSTDTQYF.

The V call is TRBV7-9, the J call TRBJ2-7; no clear D. Trimming took off 6 bases at V and 1 base at J, with 4 bases between the two ends. CDR1 is SEHNR and CDR2 is FQNEAQ in the germline V gene (reference sequence). CDR3 size: 11 residues. CDR3 region: CASRSSYEQYF. The CDR3, as DNA: TGTGCCAGCAGGAGTTCCTACGAGCAGTACTTC.

This clone was counted once. The genes are TRBV10-3 and TRBJ2-1; TRBD2 matches 7 bases. The CDR3 sequence is 16 residues long. CDR1 and CDR2 from the germline V gene are ENHRY and SYGVKD. J lost 1 base, V lost 7 bases, and 10 bases had no gene match. CDR3 in amino acids: CAITPRLAASYNEQFF. In nucleotides, the CDR3 is TGTGCCATCACACCGCGGCTAGCGGCTTCCTACAATGAGCAGTTCTTC.

The gene calls are TRBV4-1 and TRBJ1-5; TRBD1 might be the D (5 bases). The CDR3 extends over 13 amino acids. The V end was cut by 2 bases, the J end by 7 bases, with 9 bases between. Germline values: CDR1 MGHRA, CDR2 YSYEKL. CDR3: CASSQFGGQPQHF. The DNA of the CDR3 is TGCGCCAGCAGCCAATTCGGGGGGCAGCCCCAGCATTTT.

The chain joins TRBV4-2 to TRBJ2-7; perhaps TRBD1 as D (6 bases). Germline CDR1 and CDR2: LGHNA and YNFKEQ. Between the trimmed V and J ends, which lost 3 bases and 0 bases, there was a span of 15 bases. The CDR3 has 16 residues. The CDR3 region has the DNA TGTGCCAGCAGCCAGGGGACAAGGCCGAGCTCCTACGAGCAGTACTTC. Protein sequence: CASSQGTRPSSYEQYF.

The chain recombines TRBV30 with TRBJ2-1; 10 bases agree with TRBD2. Germline CDR1 is GTSNPN and CDR2 is SVGIG (reference sequence). The CDR3 has 17 residues. V gave up 4 bases and J gave up 6 bases; unmatched junction bases: 15. CDR3 coding DNA: TGTGCCTGGAAGGGATGGGGTATTAGCGGGAGGCTCAATGAGCAGTTCTTC. This translates into CAWKGWGISGRLNEQFF.